This T cell receptor (beta chain) emerged from a study of T cell responses to AZD1222 COVID-19 vaccine. Per the germline V gene, CDR1 is LGHDT and CDR2 is YNNKEL (reference sequence). Between the trimmed V and J ends, which lost 4 bases and 5 bases, there was a span of 12 bases. This CDR3 comprises 13 residues. The method was immunoSEQ multiplex PCR; TCRdb's version includes in-frame clones alone and lacks a portion of them. The data show over 100,000 clones, over 85% seen once. Note on this clone: Its antigen is not known.

Study-level findings and limits: After the peak T cell response, and only then, were repertoires sampled. Only 6 or 7 AZD1222 recipients tested seropositive at baseline.

This chain links TRBV3-1 (or the pseudogene TRBV3-2) with TRBJ2-7; no clear D. This sequence originates from an adult in good health. The sequencing used peripheral blood, collected on day 0 of AZD1222 vaccination. The CDR3 reads CASSPWQSDEQYF. CDR3 bases: TGTGCCAGCAGCCCTTGGCAATCGGACGAGCAGTACTTC.